The T cell receptor (beta chain) under discussion was sequenced for a study of post-analysis software for immune sequencing data (dated by TCRdb to about 2015). About the investigation overall: The recorded disease courses included relapsing-remitting, secondary progressive and progressive-relapsing multiple sclerosis, and some patients had no subtype annotation. The patient repertoires were set against about 10 previously published healthy control repertoires from donors whose ages ranged from roughly 6 to 27 years. A subset of samples was prepared in parallel using single-end sample barcoding, then pooled and co-amplified after Illumina adapter ligation.

Sequences DFQATT (CDR1) and SNEGSKA (CDR2) are obtained from the germline V gene (reference sequence). Trimming accounts for 0 bases at V and 4 bases at J, while the number of junction bases matched to no gene is 8. The CDR3 starts with the cysteine, ends with the phenylalanine, and has 15 residues. Only the CDR3 part of the read is kept: 45 bases, read in frame from the first base. On this clonotype itself: It lacks a known antigen. Base qualities are not provided; no much larger clone lies one nucleotide away.

To demonstrate the VDJtools post-analysis software, TCR beta repertoires were profiled from the peripheral blood of more than ten young patients with multiple sclerosis. The multiple sclerosis patients were children and adolescents ranging in age from roughly 6 to 15 years. Receptor amplification or capture employed PCR. These reads were obtained on an Illumina HiSeq 2500. To reduce PCR and sequencing biases, unique molecular identifiers were built into the TCR beta cDNA libraries. Some 500,000 cDNA molecules were obtained for every 1 to 10 million input T cells, so each molecule roughly corresponded to one T cell. The patient libraries were prepared and sequenced using the same protocol as the earlier healthy control dataset. Samples belonging to the same batch were prepared together, multiplexed and sequenced on a shared HiSeq lane. Per the original workflow: Raw barcoded reads were processed with MIGEC, discarding single-read molecular identifier groups before consensus assembly and CDR3 extraction. VDJtools was used for post-analysis of the clonotype tables, and diversity was normalized by down-sampling every dataset to the size of the smallest sample. To correct batch-related cross-sample contamination, repertoire overlap clustering matched CDR3 amino acid sequences but not nucleotide sequences. TCRdb reanalyzed the raw reads on its own, using fastp at Q25 for trimming and MiXCR for clone calling, and kept in-frame beta chains. Identical CDR3 protein sequences are pooled into one entry, listed with their most common genes and DNA. What appears here as the V and J calls and clone size reflects TCRdb's work, not the paper's. The sample includes approximately 660,000 distinct CDR3 sequences, with 55% to 60% observed a single time. Roughly 10% of the sample goes to the ten largest clones.

Study-wide conclusions, independent of this receptor: Normalized Chao1 diversity was significantly lower in multiple sclerosis patients than controls, suggesting substantial peripheral T-cell clonal expansion. When samples were clustered directly using the F measure, samples prepared in the same batch co-clustered strongly, which prompted a batch-effect correction. Significantly higher frequencies in patients than in controls were found for several TRBV segments, including TRBV5-6, TRBV5-1 and TRBV20-1. The control group was slightly older than the multiple sclerosis patient group.

The sequence is built from TRBV20-1 and TRBJ2-5, and 7 junctional nucleotides match TRBD2. This TCR came from a girl aged 2 to 9 with multiple sclerosis. Source material: blood. For the CDR3, the sequence is CSARDGAGASETQYF. The base sequence is TGCAGTGCTAGAGATGGCGCGGGAGCTTCAGAGACCCAGTACTTC.